This T cell receptor (beta chain) derives from a study of blood T cell repertoires in COVID-19. Study-level background: COVID-19 samples from acute and convalescent phases originated in the United States, Italy and Spain. In each case, the material was cDNA or gDNA derived from T cells, B-cell-depleted T cells, or PBMCs.

The Seattle patients, enrolled during active infection, were followed longitudinally. In the original processing: Amplifying reference gene primers gave estimates of nucleated cell counts. Using immunoSEQ multiplex PCR, the repertoire was profiled, and TCRdb retains in-frame clones only, with some absent. V and J calls plus clone size are reproduced from that table; the DNA served to infer D and trimming. This table has some 290,000 clones, 88% appearing once. This CDR3 contains 15 residues. Trimming left V 5 bases short and J 4 bases short, with 17 bases between. The germline V gene encodes CDR1 SEHNR and CDR2 FQNEAQ (reference sequence).

The origin of this receptor is a woman between 25 and 40 years old with COVID-19, enrolled during active disease. Sequencing input: peripheral blood. This chain uses TRBV7-9 with TRBJ1-2, with TRBD1 as a possible D gene (5 bases). Here the CDR3 reads CASSRISGQAYGYTF. DNA for the CDR3: TGTGCCAGCAGCCGGATTTCTGGACAAGCCTATGGCTACACCTTC.